This T cell receptor beta chain was recovered during a study of a mutant IDH1 vaccine in newly diagnosed glioma. Study background: Vaccination started 4-6 weeks after radiotherapy alone, or with temozolomide cycles.

Documented time point: week 23, last vaccination. It was 300 ug of mutant IDH1 20-mer peptide that made up each vaccine dose, given with topical imiquimod. Germline-derived CDR1 and CDR2 are LGHNA and YSLEER. V dropped 0 bases and J dropped 2 bases, with 9 bases sitting between them. The CDR3 is 15 residues long. As concerns this clone: Its antigen is not known.

Generated by immunoSEQ multiplex PCR, the TCRdb table keeps only in-frame clones and is missing some. The table has about 44,000 clones, about 91% seen once. Sequences were derived from PBMCs, sampled from a glioma patient whose treatment included an IDH1 peptide vaccine. The chain employs TRBV4-3 and TRBJ2-3; D might be TRBD2 (5 bases). This TCR was recovered from a man aged 50-60 years with glioma. As DNA, the CDR3 is TGCGCCAGCAGCCAAGAGGAGGCATTCACAGATACGCAGTATTTT. Amino acid sequence: CASSQEEAFTDTQYF.